Listed below are T cell receptor beta chains from one sample, sequenced in a study of Graves' ophthalmopathy and Graves' hyperthyroidism. TCRdb ran MiXCR on the multiplex PCR reads and lists one entry per CDR3 protein. The sample includes around 520,000 distinct CDR3 sequences, 35% to 45% seen only once; the top ten take about 4.6%. The sample consisted of peripheral blood or thyroid tissue (not recorded which). Source of these receptors: an adult man with Graves' hyperthyroidism. Each CDR3 is given with its conserved first and last residue. D genes are given only for firm matches. A clone size is listed for some rows: how often the clone was seen (once, few, many), or a class if it is expanded.

abundance,d_gene,j_gene,v_gene,CDR3aa,CDR3nt
NA,NA,TRBJ1-6,TRBV6-5,CASSGPGHGVSSPLHF,TGTGCCAGCAGTGGACCGGGACATGGGGTTTCGTCACCCCTCCACTTT
many,NA,TRBJ2-3,TRBV29-1,CSYDGPTDTQYF,TGCAGCTACGACGGTCCCACAGATACGCAGTATTTT
NA,TRBD1,TRBJ1-5,TRBV6-1,CASRGGDRDQPQHF,TGTGCCAGCAGGGGAGGAGACAGGGACCAGCCCCAGCATTTT
once,NA,TRBJ2-7,TRBV20-1,CSASEVGPHEQYF,TGCAGTGCTAGTGAAGTGGGACCCCACGAGCAGTACTTC
NA,NA,TRBJ2-2,TRBV7-2,CASSPGGAGELFF,TGTGCCAGCAGCCCTGGGGGCGCCGGGGAGCTGTTTTTT
few,TRBD2,TRBJ2-7,TRBV20-1,CSARGLAGVVEQYF,TGCAGTGCTAGGGGACTAGCGGGAGTGGTCGAGCAGTACTTC
NA,TRBD1,TRBJ2-7,TRBV5-5,CASSSQGQDYEQYF,TGTGCCAGCAGCTCCCAGGGACAGGACTACGAGCAGTACTTC
NA,NA,TRBJ2-7,TRBV7-8,CASSLHGGVYEQYF,TGTGCCAGCAGTTTACATGGGGGTGTATACGAGCAGTACTTC
NA,NA,TRBJ1-5,TRBV2,CASSENVNNEPQHF,TGTGCCAGCAGTGAAAACGTCAACAATGAGCCCCAGCATTTT
many,TRBD2,TRBJ2-7,TRBV19,CASSMSSGSSYEQYF,TGTGCCAGTAGTATGTCTAGCGGCAGCTCCTACGAGCAGTACTTC
once,TRBD1,TRBJ1-2,TRBV10-2,CASSEQTGSGYTF,TGCGCCAGCAGTGAACAGACAGGGTCTGGCTACACCTTC
many,NA,TRBJ1-2,TRBV11-2,CASSSMTGGGYTF,TGTGCCAGCAGCTCAATGACAGGCGGCGGCTACACCTTC
many,NA,TRBJ2-2,TRBV20-1,CSARDRARGYTGELFF,TGCAGTGCTAGAGATAGGGCCCGGGGATACACCGGGGAGCTGTTTTTT
NA,TRBD1,TRBJ2-2,TRBV29-1,CSVVWTGGGGELFF,TGCAGCGTTGTGTGGACAGGGGGAGGTGGGGAGCTGTTTTTT
few,TRBD1,TRBJ1-5,TRBV2,CASSGDRDSPYSNQPQHF,TGTGCCAGCAGTGGGGACAGGGACAGCCCTTATAGCAATCAGCCCCAGCATTTT
many,TRBD1,TRBJ1-1,TRBV10-2,CASKPRQGGDTEAFF,TGCGCCAGCAAACCTCGACAGGGAGGTGACACTGAAGCTTTCTTT
NA,NA,TRBJ2-5,TRBV19,CACSIHSQETQYF,TGTGCCTGTAGTATCCACAGCCAAGAGACCCAGTACTTC
many,TRBD1,TRBJ1-5,TRBV29-1,CSVEEYRGQPQHF,TGCAGCGTTGAAGAATACAGGGGCCAGCCCCAGCATTTT